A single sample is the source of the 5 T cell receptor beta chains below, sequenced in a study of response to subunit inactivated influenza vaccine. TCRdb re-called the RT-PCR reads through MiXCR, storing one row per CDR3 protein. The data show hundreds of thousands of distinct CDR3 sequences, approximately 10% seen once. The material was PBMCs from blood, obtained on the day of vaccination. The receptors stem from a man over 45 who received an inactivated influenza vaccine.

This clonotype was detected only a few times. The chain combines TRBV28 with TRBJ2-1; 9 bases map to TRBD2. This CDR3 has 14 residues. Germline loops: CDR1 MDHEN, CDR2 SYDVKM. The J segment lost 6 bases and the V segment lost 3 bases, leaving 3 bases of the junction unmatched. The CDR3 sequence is CASSLPSGINEQFF. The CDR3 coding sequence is TGTGCCAGCAGTTTGCCTAGCGGGATCAATGAGCAGTTCTTC.

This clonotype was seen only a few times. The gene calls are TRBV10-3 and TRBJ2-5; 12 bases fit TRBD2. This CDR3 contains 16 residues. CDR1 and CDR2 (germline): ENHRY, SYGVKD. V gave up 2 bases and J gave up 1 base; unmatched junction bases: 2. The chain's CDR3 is CAISEGLAGFQETQYF. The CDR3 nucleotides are TGTGCCATCAGTGAGGGACTAGCGGGGTTCCAAGAGACCCAGTACTTC.

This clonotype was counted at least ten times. The CDR3 bases are TGTGCCAGCAGCCGACTAGGCAATGAGCAGTTCTTC. Translating it yields CASSRLGNEQFF. The genes are TRBV7-6 and TRBJ2-1, with TRBD2 as a possible D gene (6 bases). The CDR3 sequence is 12 residues long. Germline CDR1 and CDR2: SGHVS and FNYEAQ. V lost 5 bases and J lost 6, with 8 bases in between.

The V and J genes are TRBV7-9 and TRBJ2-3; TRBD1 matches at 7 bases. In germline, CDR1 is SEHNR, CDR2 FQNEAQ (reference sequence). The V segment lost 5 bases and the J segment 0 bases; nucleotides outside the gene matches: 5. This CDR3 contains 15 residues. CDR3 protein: CASSRTGYSTDTQYF. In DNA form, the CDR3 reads TGTGCCAGCAGCCGGACAGGCTATAGCACAGATACGCAGTATTTT.

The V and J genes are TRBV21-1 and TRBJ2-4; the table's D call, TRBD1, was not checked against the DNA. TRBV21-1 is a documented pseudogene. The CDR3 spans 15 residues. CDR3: CASEPPEGQGAIQYF. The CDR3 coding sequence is TGTGCCAGTGAACCCCCGGAGGGACAAGGGGCCATTCAGTACTTC.